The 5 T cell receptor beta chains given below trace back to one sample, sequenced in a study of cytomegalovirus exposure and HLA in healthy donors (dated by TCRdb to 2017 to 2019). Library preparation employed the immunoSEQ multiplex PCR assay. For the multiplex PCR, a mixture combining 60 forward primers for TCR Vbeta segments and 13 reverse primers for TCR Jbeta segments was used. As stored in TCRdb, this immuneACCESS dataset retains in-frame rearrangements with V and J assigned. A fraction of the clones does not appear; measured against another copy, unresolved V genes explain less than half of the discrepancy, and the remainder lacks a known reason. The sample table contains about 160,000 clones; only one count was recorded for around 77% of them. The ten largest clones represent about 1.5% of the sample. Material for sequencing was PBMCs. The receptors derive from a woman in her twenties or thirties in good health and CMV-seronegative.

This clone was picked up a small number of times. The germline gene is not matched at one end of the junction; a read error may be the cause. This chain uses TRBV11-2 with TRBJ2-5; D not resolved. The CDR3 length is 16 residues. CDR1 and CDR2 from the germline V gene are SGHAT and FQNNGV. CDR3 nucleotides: TGTGCCAGCAGCTCGATAGCCACCGATTACAAAGAGACCCATTACTTC. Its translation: CASSSIATDYKETHYF.

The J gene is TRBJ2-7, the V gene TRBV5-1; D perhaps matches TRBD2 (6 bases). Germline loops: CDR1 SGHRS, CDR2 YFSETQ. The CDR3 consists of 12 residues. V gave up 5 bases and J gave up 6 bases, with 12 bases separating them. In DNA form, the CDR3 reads TGCGCCAGCAGGGGGGAGGCGGGCGAGCAGTACTTC. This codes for CASRGEAGEQYF. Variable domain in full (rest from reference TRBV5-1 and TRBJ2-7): KAGVTQTPRYLIKTRGQQVTLSCSPISGHRSVSWYQQTPGQGLQFLFEYFSETQRNKGNFPGRFSGRQFSNSRSEMNVSTLELGDSALYLCASRGEAGEQYFGPGTRLTVT.

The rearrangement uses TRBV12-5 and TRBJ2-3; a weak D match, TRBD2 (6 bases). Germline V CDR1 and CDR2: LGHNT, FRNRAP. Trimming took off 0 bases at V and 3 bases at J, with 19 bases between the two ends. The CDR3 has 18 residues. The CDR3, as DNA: TGTGCTAGTGGTTTGGTACTGGCGGGGTTGGGTAGAACAGATACGCAGTATTTT. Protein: CASGLVLAGLGRTDTQYF.

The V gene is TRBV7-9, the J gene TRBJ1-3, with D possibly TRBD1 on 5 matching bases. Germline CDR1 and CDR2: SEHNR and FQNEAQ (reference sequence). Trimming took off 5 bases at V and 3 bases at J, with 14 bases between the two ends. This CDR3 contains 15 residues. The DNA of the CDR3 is TGTGCCAGCAGCCCCAAAATCAGGGTTGGAAACACCATATATTTT. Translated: CASSPKIRVGNTIYF.

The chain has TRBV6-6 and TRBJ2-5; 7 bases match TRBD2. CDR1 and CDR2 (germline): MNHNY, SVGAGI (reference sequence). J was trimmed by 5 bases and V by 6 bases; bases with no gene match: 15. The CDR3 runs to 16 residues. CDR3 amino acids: CASSPTIGGTGETQYF. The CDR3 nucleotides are TGTGCCAGCAGCCCTACGATCGGGGGGACGGGGGAGACCCAGTACTTC.